This record concerns one TCR beta chain sequence. The target antigen is unknown. These data are taken from a study of neoadjuvant anti-PD-1 for oral cavity cancer. About the research overall: Patients without progression got a fourth dose around day 43. General study results and limits: Each response group had just a few patients in TCR analyses.

Time point defined: after neoadjuvant nivolumab, at surgical resection. Patients were newly diagnosed with stage II-IVA oral cavity squamous cell carcinoma without prior systemic or radiation treatment. Using immunoSEQ multiplex PCR, the repertoire was profiled, and TCRdb retains in-frame clones only, with some absent. The table shows some 31,000 clones, with almost 80% occurring only once. The receptor was derived from a person aged 40-85 years with oral cavity squamous cell carcinoma. The sample was PBMCs, taken after nivolumab (anti-PD-1) treatment.

CDR3: CASSDTGVVEQYF. CDR3 bases: TGTGCCAGCTCAGACACAGGGGTGGTTGAGCAGTACTTC. The V and J genes are TRBV18 and TRBJ2-7; 7 bases are a match to TRBD1. Germline values: CDR1 KGHSH, CDR2 LQKENI. The CDR3 extends over 13 amino acids. V lost 5 bases, J lost 7 bases, and 8 bases stayed unmatched.